This T cell receptor (beta chain) derives from a study of blood T cells in healthy people across ages. Study conclusions and caveats: When one million T cells were used, diversity estimates were thought to be underestimates.

Peripheral blood, about 10 milliliters per donor, was collected. With each sample, at least 5.5 micrograms of total RNA were extracted. Alongside a J-beta primer mix, a sample-barcoded 5' primer served in a second PCR lasting roughly 7 to 11 cycles. TCRdb independently ran MiXCR on the 5' RACE reads; one entry per CDR3 protein. The sample lists approximately 800,000 distinct CDR3 sequences; 46% were seen once. Worth noting for this clonotype: The antigen remains undetermined.

This CDR3 has 16 residues. Germline lookup yields CDR1 MNHEY and CDR2 SVGEGT. After removal of 6 bases from V and 3 bases from J, the junction contained 9 bases not matched to a gene. V usage is TRBV6-2 or TRBV6-3 and J usage is TRBJ2-5; the match to TRBD1 covers 11 bases. Sequenced material: blood. The source is a man older than 75 in good health. The CDR3 DNA is TGTGCCAGCAGACCCTTGGACAGGGGGCAAGAAGAGACCCAGTACTTC. It codes for CASRPLDRGQEETQYF.